This entry features one TCR beta chain sequence. Antigen specificity is unknown. The data stem from a study of T cells in localized non-small cell lung cancer. Study results and caveats: The appearance of a median approximately 60 of the top 100 tumor clones was seen in adjacent lung.

TCRdb keeps only in-frame clones here, not all; method: immunoSEQ multiplex PCR. Of about 56,000 clones listed, 86% are singletons. Sequencing used peripheral blood, obtained before any cancer treatment. This TCR was sampled from a woman aged 35 to 70 with stage I lung adenocarcinoma.

Here the CDR3 reads CASSRGLVQETQYF. CDR3 nucleotides: TGCGCCAGCAGCAGGGGACTAGTCCAAGAGACCCAGTACTTC. The rearrangement joins TRBV5-1 to TRBJ2-5; TRBD2 aligns across 8 bases. The V and J ends lost 4 bases and 1 base, in that order; junction bases with no gene match: 3. The CDR3 spans 14 residues. Germline lookup yields CDR1 SGHRS and CDR2 YFSETQ.